The source of this T cell receptor beta chain is a study of cytomegalovirus exposure and HLA in healthy donors. Study-level points and caveats: Later on, analysis showed that most CMV-associated TCR beta chains appeared to be HLA-restricted. In a later analysis, at a false discovery rate of 0.05, fewer than 20,000 TCR beta sequences matched HLA alleles.

The CDR3 runs to 20 residues. The V gene's germline CDR1 is MNHEY and CDR2 SMNVEV (reference sequence). V was pared by 2 bases and J by 0 bases, with 26 bases between. It was with 60 Vbeta and 13 Jbeta primers that the PCR ran. Using immunoSEQ multiplex PCR, the repertoire was profiled, and TCRdb retains in-frame clones only, with some absent. The profile shows 75,000 or so clones, about 74% of them singletons. For this clone: The antigen is not known.

The V gene is TRBV27, the J gene TRBJ2-7; TRBD2 might be the D (6 bases). The sample comprised PBMCs. The receptor's source is a woman aged 25 to 39 in good health and CMV-seropositive. The CDR3 spells CASSLRGFYSPLQRSYEQYF. DNA for the CDR3: TGTGCCAGCAGTTTACGGGGGTTCTATAGTCCTCTCCAACGCTCCTACGAGCAGTACTTC.